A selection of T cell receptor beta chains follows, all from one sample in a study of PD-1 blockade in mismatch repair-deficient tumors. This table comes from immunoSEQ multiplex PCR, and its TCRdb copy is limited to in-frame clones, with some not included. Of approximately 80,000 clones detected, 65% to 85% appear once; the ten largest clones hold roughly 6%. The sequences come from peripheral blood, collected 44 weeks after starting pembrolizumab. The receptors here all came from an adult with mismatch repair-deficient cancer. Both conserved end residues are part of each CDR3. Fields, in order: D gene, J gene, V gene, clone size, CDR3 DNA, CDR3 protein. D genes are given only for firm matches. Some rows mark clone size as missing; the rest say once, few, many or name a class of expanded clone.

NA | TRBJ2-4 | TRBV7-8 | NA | TGTGCCAGCAGCTTAGTTGGGATAGCCAAAAACATTCAGTACTTC | CASSLVGIAKNIQYF
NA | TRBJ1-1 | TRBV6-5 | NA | TGTGCCAGCAGTTTCCGTCTGCAAATGAACACTGAAGCTTTCTTT | CASSFRLQMNTEAFF
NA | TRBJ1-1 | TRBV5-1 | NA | TGCGCCAGCAGCTCGAGGGGACGGATGAACACTGAAGCTTTCTTT | CASSSRGRMNTEAFF
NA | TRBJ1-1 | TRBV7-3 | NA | TGTGCCAGCGCGGGGCCAGGGGCCACTGAAGCTTTCTTT | CASAGPGATEAFF
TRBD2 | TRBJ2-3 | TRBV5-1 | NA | TGCGCCAGCAGCTTGGGCGGGAGGACAGATACGCAGTATTTT | CASSLGGRTDTQYF
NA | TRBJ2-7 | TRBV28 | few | TGTGCCAGCAGTTTACCCAGGACAGTGCAGTACTTC | CASSLPRTVQYF
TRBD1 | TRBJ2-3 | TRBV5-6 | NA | TGTGCCAGCAGCCTACAACGACAGGGGGTTTATGATACGCAGTATTTT | CASSLQRQGVYDTQYF
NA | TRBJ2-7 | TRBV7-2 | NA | TGTGCCAGCAGCTCAAATATTGGACCCGCCTCATACGAGCAGTACTTC | CASSSNIGPASYEQYF
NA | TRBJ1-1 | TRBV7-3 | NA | TGTGCCAGCACACTATCAAACATGAACACTGAAGCTTTCTTT | CASTLSNMNTEAFF
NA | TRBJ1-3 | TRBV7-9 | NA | TGTGCCAGCACCCAAGAACGGGACACCATGGGAAGCTCTGGAAACACCATATATTTT | CASTQERDTMGSSGNTIYF
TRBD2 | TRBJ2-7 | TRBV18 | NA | TGTGCCAGCTCACCAAAGCGGGAGGTTACCTACGAGCAGTACTTC | CASSPKREVTYEQYF
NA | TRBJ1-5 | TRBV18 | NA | TGTGCCAGCTCACCACCGGGGGATAGCAATCAGCCCCAGCATTTT | CASSPPGDSNQPQHF
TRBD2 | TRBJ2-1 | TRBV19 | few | TGTGCCAGTTCTCTAGCGGGAGTAAGTAATGAGCAGTTCTTC | CASSLAGVSNEQFF
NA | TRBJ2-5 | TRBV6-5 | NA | TGTGCCAGCAGTGGGTGGGAGCCGACCGTCCAGTACTTC | CASSGWEPTVQYF
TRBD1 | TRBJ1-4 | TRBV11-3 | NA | TGTGCCAGCAGCCCTCGGGACAGACCTAATGAAAAACTGTTTTTT | CASSPRDRPNEKLFF
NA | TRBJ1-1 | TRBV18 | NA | TGTGCCAGCTCACTCAATCAGGGTATGGACACTGAAGCTTTCTTT | CASSLNQGMDTEAFF
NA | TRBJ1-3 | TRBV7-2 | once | TGTGCCAGCAGCCCCCGGGGCGGCTCTGGAAACACCATATATTTT | CASSPRGGSGNTIYF
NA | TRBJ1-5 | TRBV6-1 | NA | TGTGCCAGCAGTAGCCTACTTAGGGGCAATCAGCCCCAGCATTTT | CASSSLLRGNQPQHF
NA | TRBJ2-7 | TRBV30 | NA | TGTGCCTGGAGTGTACCGGGCAGGGGCGATTCCTACGAGCAGTACTTC | CAWSVPGRGDSYEQYF
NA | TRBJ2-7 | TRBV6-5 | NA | TGTGCCAGCAGTTACCGGGACATCTCCTACGAGCAGTACTTC | CASSYRDISYEQYF
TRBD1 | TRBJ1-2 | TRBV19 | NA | TGTGCCAGTAGTACAACTCAGGGGGCAGGAGGTCGTGGCTACACCTTC | CASSTTQGAGGRGYTF
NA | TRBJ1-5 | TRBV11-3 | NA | TGTGCCAGCAGCTTAGAGTCTGGCAATCAGCCCCAGCATTTT | CASSLESGNQPQHF
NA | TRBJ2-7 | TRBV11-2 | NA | TGTGCCAGCAGCGCTAGAGGGGCCGGTGGCGGGATTTCCTACGAGCAGTACTTC | CASSARGAGGGISYEQYF
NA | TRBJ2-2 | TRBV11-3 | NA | TGTGCCAGCAGCTTAGTCCGGGGCGGGGAGCTGTTTTTT | CASSLVRGGELFF
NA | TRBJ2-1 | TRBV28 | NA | TGTGCCAGCAGTGGGGGCCATGAGCAGTTCTTC | CASSGGHEQFF
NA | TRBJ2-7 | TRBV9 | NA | TGTGCCAGCAGCCCAGGGGGGAGCTCCTACGAGCAGTACTTC | CASSPGGSSYEQYF
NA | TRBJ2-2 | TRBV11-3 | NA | TGTGCCAGCAGCTTCGGGGGAGGTACCACCGGGGAGCTGTTTTTT | CASSFGGGTTGELFF
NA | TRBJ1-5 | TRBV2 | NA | TGTGCCAGCAGTGAAGAGAGGAGTAGCAATCAGCCCCAGCATTTT | CASSEERSSNQPQHF
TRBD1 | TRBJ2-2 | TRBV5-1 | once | TGCGCCAGCAACTGGAGACAGGGGGCCGGGGAGCTGTTTTTT | CASNWRQGAGELFF
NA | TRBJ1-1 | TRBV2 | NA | TGTGCCAGCCGTGGACTGCCGAACACTGAAGCTTTCTTT | CASRGLPNTEAFF
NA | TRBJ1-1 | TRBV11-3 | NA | TGTGCCAGCAGCTTTGGGAACACTGAAGCTTTCTTT | CASSFGNTEAFF
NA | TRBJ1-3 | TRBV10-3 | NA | TGTGCCATCAGTGAGACCCATAGTGGAAACACCATATATTTT | CAISETHSGNTIYF
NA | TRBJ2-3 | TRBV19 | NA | TGTGCCAGTAGTTCCGGGACTCTTACAGATACGCAGTATTTT | CASSSGTLTDTQYF
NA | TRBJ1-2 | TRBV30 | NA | TGTGCCTGGAGTGTAGGGCAGGGTGGCTACACCTTC | CAWSVGQGGYTF
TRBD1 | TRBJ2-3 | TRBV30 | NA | TGTGCCTGGAGTGGGGGACAGGGTAGGTCAGATACGCAGTATTTT | CAWSGGQGRSDTQYF
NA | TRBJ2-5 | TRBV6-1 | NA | TGTGCCAGCAGTGAATTGGCGTACCAAGAGACCCAGTACTTC | CASSELAYQETQYF
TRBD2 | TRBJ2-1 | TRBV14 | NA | TGTGCCAGCAGCCAAGATCTGGGAGTGCTAGCGGATTACAATGAGCAGTTCTTC | CASSQDLGVLADYNEQFF
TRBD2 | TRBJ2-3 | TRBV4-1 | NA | TGCGCCAGCAGCCAAGAGGGACTAGCGGGAGTTACAGATACGCAGTATTTT | CASSQEGLAGVTDTQYF
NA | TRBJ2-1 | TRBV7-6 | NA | TGTGCCAGCAGCCTCCGCAGCAACAATGAGCAGTTCTTC | CASSLRSNNEQFF
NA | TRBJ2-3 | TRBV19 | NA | TGTGCCAGTAGCGGCAGGGTTGTCACAGATACGCAGTATTTT | CASSGRVVTDTQYF
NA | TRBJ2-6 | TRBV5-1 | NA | TGCGCCAGCAGCCTCGAGTCGCCAGGGACAGGGGCCAACGTCCTGACTTTC | CASSLESPGTGANVLTF
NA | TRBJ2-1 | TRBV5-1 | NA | TGCGCCAGCAGCTGGACGGGAAAGGACAATGAGCAGTTCTTC | CASSWTGKDNEQFF
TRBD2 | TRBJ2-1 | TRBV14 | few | TGTGCCAGCAGCCCAATTACGGGACTAGCGGGAGCCCGCAGCAATGAGCAGTTCTTC | CASSPITGLAGARSNEQFF
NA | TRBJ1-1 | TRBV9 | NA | TGTGCCAGCAGCGTAGTAGGGCCAGGGTCGAGGAACACTGAAGCTTTCTTT | CASSVVGPGSRNTEAFF
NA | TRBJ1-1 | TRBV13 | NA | TGTGCCAGCCGATTGGGGGGTGTCACTGAAGCTTTCTTT | CASRLGGVTEAFF
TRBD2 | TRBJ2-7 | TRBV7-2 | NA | TGTGCCAGCACCCCCAGCGGGGGGGTTCGGGAGCAGTACTTC | CASTPSGGVREQYF
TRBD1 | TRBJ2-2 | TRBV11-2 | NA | TGTGCCAGCACGACGGGACAGCAGTATTGGGGGGAGCTGTTTTTT | CASTTGQQYWGELFF
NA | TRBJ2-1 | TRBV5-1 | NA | TGCGCCAGCAGCTCAGGGGACGCCAGAAGGGAGTTCTTC | CASSSGDARREFF
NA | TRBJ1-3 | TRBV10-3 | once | TGTGCCATCAGTGATCGGATCCCTCCAAGAAACACCATATATTTT | CAISDRIPPRNTIYF
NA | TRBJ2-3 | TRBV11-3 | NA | TGTGCCAGCAGCTCCCGCGGTGGGGCTCAAGATACGCAGTATTTT | CASSSRGGAQDTQYF
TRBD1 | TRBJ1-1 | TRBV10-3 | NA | TGTGCCATCAGTCAGACAGGGGGCGGTTCGTCCTGGGATTATGAAGCTTTCTTT | CAISQTGGGSSWDYEAFF
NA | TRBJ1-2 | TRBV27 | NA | TGTGCCAGCAGTTTATCTGGTTCGGGGAGCTATGGCTACACCTTC | CASSLSGSGSYGYTF
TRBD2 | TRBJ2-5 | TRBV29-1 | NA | TGCAGCGTTGCACTAGCGGGGGCCCAAGAGACCCAGTACTTC | CSVALAGAQETQYF
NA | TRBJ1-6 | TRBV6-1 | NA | TGTGCCAGCAGCCCAACAACTGATTCACCCCTCCACTTT | CASSPTTDSPLHF